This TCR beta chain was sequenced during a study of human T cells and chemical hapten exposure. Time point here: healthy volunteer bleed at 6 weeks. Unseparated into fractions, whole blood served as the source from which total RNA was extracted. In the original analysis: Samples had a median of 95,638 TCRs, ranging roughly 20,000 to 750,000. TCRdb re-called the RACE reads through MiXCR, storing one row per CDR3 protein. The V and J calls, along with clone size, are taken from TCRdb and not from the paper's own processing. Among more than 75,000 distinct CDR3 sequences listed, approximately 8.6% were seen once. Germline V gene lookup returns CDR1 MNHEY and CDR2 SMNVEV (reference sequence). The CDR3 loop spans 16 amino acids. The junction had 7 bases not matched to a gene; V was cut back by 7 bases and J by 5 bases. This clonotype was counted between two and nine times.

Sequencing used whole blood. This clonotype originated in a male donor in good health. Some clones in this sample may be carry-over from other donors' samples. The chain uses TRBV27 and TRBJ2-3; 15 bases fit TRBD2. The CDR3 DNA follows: TGTGCCAGCACCCTAGGGACTAGCGGGAGGAGAGATACGCAGTATTTT. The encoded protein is CASTLGTSGRRDTQYF.